The 10 T cell receptor beta chains below come from one sample, sequenced in a study of regulatory T cells in long-lasting Graves disease. Assembly of TCR beta libraries relied on iRepertoire HTBI primers together with Arm-PCR of CDR3 regions. TCRdb reprocessed the multiplex PCR reads via MiXCR and lists one record per CDR3 protein. There are about 370,000 distinct CDR3 sequences in the sample; around 16% occur only once, and 20% to 25% lies in the top ten. Documented time point: newly diagnosed GD, antithyroid drugs for less than 3 months. PBMC-extracted RNA yielded the TCR library. Sequencing was performed on peripheral blood mononuclear cells (PBMCs), taken at new diagnosis, from a patient treated with antithyroid drugs. The receptor set was obtained from a female donor with Graves disease.

This clonotype was found a few times. The chain links TRBV6-4 to TRBJ2-3; the match to TRBD2 covers 11 bases. Trimming cost V 0 bases and J 2 bases; bases outside gene matches: 1. Germline CDR1 MRHNA, CDR2 SNTAGT. CDR3 length equals 16 residues. The CDR3 coding sequence is TGTGCCAGCAGTGACTCTAGCGGGGGGGCCACAGATACGCAGTATTTT. Translating gives CASSDSSGGATDTQYF.

V and J are TRBV15 and TRBJ2-7; no definite D call. The CDR3 spans 13 residues. The germline V and J ends were trimmed by 4 bases and 0 bases, with 7 bases remaining between them. The V gene's germline CDR1 is LNHNV and CDR2 YYDKDF (reference sequence). The CDR3 region has the DNA TGTGCCACCAGCATAAGCTACTCCTACGAGCAGTACTTC. Translating it yields CATSISYSYEQYF.

The sample holds many counts of this clonotype. This CDR3 is CASSLDSSRGLNTGELFF. CDR3 bases: TGTGCCAGCAGCTTGGATAGCTCGAGGGGGCTAAACACCGGGGAGCTGTTTTTT. V and J are TRBV5-4 and TRBJ2-2; 7 bases are shared with TRBD1. J lost 2 bases, V lost 0 bases, and 10 bases had no gene match. CDR3 length: 18 amino acids. The V gene's germline CDR1 is SGHNT and CDR2 YYREEE (reference sequence).

This clonotype has ten or more counts. The chain has TRBV28 and TRBJ2-7; possibly TRBD1 or TRBD2 for D (5 bases each). V was clipped by 2 bases and J by 0 bases, with 11 bases between them. The CDR3 length is 15 residues. Per the germline V gene, CDR1 is MDHEN and CDR2 is SYDVKM. Written as DNA, the CDR3 is TGTGCCAGCAGTTTAGAGGCAGGGACCTCCTACGAGCAGTACTTC. This translates into CASSLEAGTSYEQYF.

This clonotype was seen a single time. This chain links TRBV11-2 with TRBJ2-3; TRBD2 aligns across 9 bases. Germline-derived CDR1 and CDR2 are SGHAT and FQNNGV. V trimming: 1 base; J trimming: 2 bases; junction bases outside the gene matches: 7. The CDR3 totals 17 residues. CDR3 DNA: TGTGCCAGCAGCTTAGGTGCTAGCGGGATACTCACAGATACGCAGTATTTT. Its translation: CASSLGASGILTDTQYF. Supplemented by reference TRBV11-2 and TRBJ2-3, the full variable domain reads EAGVAQSPRYKIIEKRQSVAFWCNPISGHATLYWYQQILGQGPKLLIQFQNNGVVDDSQLPKDRFSAERLKGVDSTLKIQPAKLEDSAVYLCASSLGASGILTDTQYFGPGTRLTVL.

This clonotype has at least ten counts. The gene calls are TRBV12-3 or TRBV12-4 and TRBJ1-4; tentative D call: TRBD1 (6 bases). Trimming removed 5 bases from V and 5 bases from J, with 12 bases in between. The CDR3 contains 14 residues. Here the CDR3 reads CASSQRTVNEKLFF. The CDR3 nucleotides are TGTGCCAGCAGTCAAAGGACAGTAAATGAAAAACTGTTTTTT.

V and J are TRBV3-1 and TRBJ1-3; D may be TRBD1 (6 bases). The germline CDR1 and CDR2 sequences are LGHDT and YNNKEL (reference sequence). This CDR3 spans 18 amino acids. Trimming removed 4 bases from V and 3 bases from J, with 22 bases in between. The CDR3 reads CASSPVVWGALGGNTIYF. CDR3 DNA: TGTGCCAGCAGCCCCGTCGTCTGGGGGGCGCTAGGTGGAAACACCATATATTTT.

About this clonotype: This is likely an artifact of a read error, given a far larger clone one base away. CDR3 protein: CSALLSVASSYEQFF. The CDR3 DNA reads as TGCAGTGCTCTCCTTTCGGTGGCGAGCTCCTACGAGCAGTTCTTC. V usage is TRBV20-1 and J usage is TRBJ2-4; D gene ambiguous. The last part of the DNA fits TRBJ2-1 better; the J call may be wrong. The CDR3 is 15 residues long. Germline V gene lookup returns CDR1 DFQATT and CDR2 SNEGSKA (reference sequence).

This clonotype was counted at least ten times. The J gene is TRBJ2-1, the V gene TRBV15; D perhaps matches TRBD1 (6 bases). The CDR3 sequence is 17 residues long. Germline V CDR1 and CDR2: LNHNV, YYDKDF (reference sequence). V was clipped by 0 bases and J by 6 bases, with 18 bases between them. As DNA, the CDR3 is TGTGCCACCAGCAGAGATATTCGGCAGGGGTCCCGCAATGAGCAGTTCTTC. This sequence encodes CATSRDIRQGSRNEQFF.

About this clonotype: An end of the junction differs from the germline gene, which may be a read error. This chain uses TRBV2 with TRBJ1-2; D unresolved. Germline CDR1 is SNHLY and CDR2 is FYNNEI. The CDR3 contains 10 residues. DNA of the CDR3: TGTGTCAGCAGGAACTATGGCTACACCTTC. Its protein is CVSRNYGYTF.